These T cell receptor beta chains were read from a single sample in a study of OX40 agonist ivuxolimab in advanced cancers. Some clones are missing from TCRdb's copy, which holds only in-frame ones; the method was immunoSEQ multiplex PCR. The sample lists over 65,000 clones, 80% to 95% seen once, with less than 0.35% in the top ten. The input for sequencing was CD4+ or CD8+ T cells sorted from blood, taken in a trial of the OX40 agonist ivuxolimab. These receptors were obtained from an adult with an advanced solid tumor such as melanoma, head and neck, liver or kidney cancer. Both conserved end residues are part of each CDR3. The D gene is left open where the match is weak. Clone size is not always given. Where it is, it says once, few, many or a class for expanded clones.

d_call: .; clone_size: .; v_call: TRBV27; j_call: TRBJ1-5; cdr3_nt: TGTGCCAGCAGTTTGGACAGAGGGCGTAGCCAGCCCCAGCATTTT; cdr3_aa: CASSLDRGRSQPQHF
d_call: TRBD1; clone_size: .; v_call: TRBV6-6; j_call: TRBJ1-1; cdr3_nt: TGTGCCAGCAGTAACCAACAGGGGGCCTGGACTGAAGCTTTCTTT; cdr3_aa: CASSNQQGAWTEAFF
d_call: .; clone_size: .; v_call: TRBV14; j_call: TRBJ2-7; cdr3_nt: TGTGCCAGCAGCGCGAGAACAGCCAATACGAGACAGTACTTC; cdr3_aa: CASSARTANTRQYF
d_call: TRBD1; clone_size: .; v_call: TRBV19; j_call: TRBJ1-2; cdr3_nt: TGTGCCAGTAGTATCACAGGGGTCGGCTATGGCTACACCTTC; cdr3_aa: CASSITGVGYGYTF
d_call: .; clone_size: .; v_call: TRBV19; j_call: TRBJ1-1; cdr3_nt: TGTGCCAGTAGTATAGTCGGGGGGGTTGGCACTGAAGCTTTCTTT; cdr3_aa: CASSIVGGVGTEAFF
d_call: .; clone_size: .; v_call: TRBV5-1; j_call: TRBJ1-2; cdr3_nt: TGCGCCAGCAGCTTGCTTGGACGGCCTAACTATGGCTACACCTTC; cdr3_aa: CASSLLGRPNYGYTF
d_call: .; clone_size: .; v_call: TRBV7-2; j_call: TRBJ2-7; cdr3_nt: TGTGCCAGCAGCCTGGGACTGTACTACGAGCAGTACTTC; cdr3_aa: CASSLGLYYEQYF
d_call: TRBD2; clone_size: .; v_call: TRBV4-3; j_call: TRBJ2-1; cdr3_nt: TGCGCCAGCAGCCTCGTACTTCTAGCGGCGAGCTCCTACAATGAGCAGTTCTTC; cdr3_aa: CASSLVLLAASSYNEQFF
d_call: .; clone_size: .; v_call: TRBV2; j_call: TRBJ2-5; cdr3_nt: TGTGCCAGCAGTGAATCCCAGCCTCCCCAGGGGACCCAGTACTTC; cdr3_aa: CASSESQPPQGTQYF
d_call: .; clone_size: .; v_call: TRBV6-1; j_call: TRBJ1-6; cdr3_nt: TGTGCCAGCAGTGAAATAGCGAATTCACCCCTCCACTTT; cdr3_aa: CASSEIANSPLHF
d_call: TRBD2; clone_size: .; v_call: TRBV7-8; j_call: TRBJ2-7; cdr3_nt: TGTGCCAGCAGCTGGACTAGCGGGAGCTCCTACGAGCAGTACTTC; cdr3_aa: CASSWTSGSSYEQYF
d_call: .; clone_size: .; v_call: TRBV23-1; j_call: TRBJ2-1; cdr3_nt: TGCGCCAGCAGTCAATCTGGTGAGGGGAAGTCCTACAATGAGCAGTTCTTC; cdr3_aa: CASSQSGEGKSYNEQFF
d_call: .; clone_size: .; v_call: TRBV5-1; j_call: TRBJ2-5; cdr3_nt: TGCGCCAGCAGCTTGTCCCACGTGGAGACCCAGTACTTC; cdr3_aa: CASSLSHVETQYF
d_call: .; clone_size: .; v_call: TRBV6-6; j_call: TRBJ2-7; cdr3_nt: TGTGCCAGCAGTTACACAGCCTCCTACGAGCAGTACTTC; cdr3_aa: CASSYTASYEQYF
d_call: TRBD1; clone_size: .; v_call: TRBV9; j_call: TRBJ1-4; cdr3_nt: TGTGCCAGCAGCGTAGCTTCAGGGGGGGCAACTAATGAAAAACTGTTTTTT; cdr3_aa: CASSVASGGATNEKLFF
d_call: TRBD2; clone_size: once; v_call: TRBV14; j_call: TRBJ2-7; cdr3_nt: TGTGCCAGCAGCCCCGGGACTAGCGAGAGCGAGCAGTACTTC; cdr3_aa: CASSPGTSESEQYF
d_call: TRBD2; clone_size: .; v_call: TRBV28; j_call: TRBJ2-3; cdr3_nt: TGTGCCAGCAGGGCGGGGGGTCTGAAATTCACAGATACGCAGTATTTT; cdr3_aa: CASRAGGLKFTDTQYF
d_call: .; clone_size: .; v_call: TRBV5-1; j_call: TRBJ1-1; cdr3_nt: TGCGCCAGCAGCGCGTACGGGCCCTTGAACAGTGAAGCTTTCTTT; cdr3_aa: CASSAYGPLNSEAFF
d_call: TRBD1; clone_size: .; v_call: TRBV7-9; j_call: TRBJ1-1; cdr3_nt: TGTGCCAGCAGCGGACAGGGGGGGACTGAAGCTTTCTTT; cdr3_aa: CASSGQGGTEAFF
d_call: .; clone_size: .; v_call: TRBV5-1; j_call: TRBJ2-5; cdr3_nt: TGCGCCAGCTCGGACGGGCAAGAGACCCAGTACTTC; cdr3_aa: CASSDGQETQYF
d_call: TRBD1; clone_size: few; v_call: TRBV5-1; j_call: TRBJ2-1; cdr3_nt: TGCGCCAGCAGCTCTGGACAGGAGTACAATGAGCAGTTCTTC; cdr3_aa: CASSSGQEYNEQFF
d_call: TRBD1; clone_size: .; v_call: TRBV19; j_call: TRBJ1-2; cdr3_nt: TGTGCCAGCCTTCCCACGGACAGGGACTATGGCTACACCTTC; cdr3_aa: CASLPTDRDYGYTF
d_call: .; clone_size: .; v_call: TRBV10-3; j_call: TRBJ1-1; cdr3_nt: TGTGCCATCAGTGATCTGGAGACAGAAGCTTTCTTT; cdr3_aa: CAISDLETEAFF
d_call: .; clone_size: once; v_call: TRBV28; j_call: TRBJ1-2; cdr3_nt: TGTGCCAGCAGTACCGACTTGCCCCTTAACTATGGCTACACCTTC; cdr3_aa: CASSTDLPLNYGYTF
d_call: .; clone_size: once; v_call: TRBV5-1; j_call: TRBJ1-4; cdr3_nt: TGCGCCAGCAGCTCAGGTAACAGCCTTGCAACTAATGAAAAACTGTTTTTT; cdr3_aa: CASSSGNSLATNEKLFF
d_call: .; clone_size: few; v_call: TRBV5-4; j_call: TRBJ2-2; cdr3_nt: TGTGCCAGCAGCCAAGAATACCGAGCCGGGGAGCTGTTTTTT; cdr3_aa: CASSQEYRAGELFF
d_call: .; clone_size: .; v_call: TRBV7-6; j_call: TRBJ2-5; cdr3_nt: TGTGCCAGCAGCTTACCGGGCGAGGAGACCCAGTACTTC; cdr3_aa: CASSLPGEETQYF
d_call: .; clone_size: .; v_call: TRBV5-1; j_call: TRBJ2-2; cdr3_nt: TGCGCCAGCCGTCTGGACGGATTGAACACCGGGGAGCTGTTTTTT; cdr3_aa: CASRLDGLNTGELFF
d_call: .; clone_size: few; v_call: TRBV27; j_call: TRBJ1-5; cdr3_nt: TGTGCCAGCAGAAAGGCTCATGAGGGCAATCAGCCCCAGCATTTT; cdr3_aa: CASRKAHEGNQPQHF
d_call: .; clone_size: .; v_call: TRBV6-1; j_call: TRBJ2-2; cdr3_nt: TGTGCCAGCAGAAGTGTGGGGGGAATGGCCGGGGAGCTGTTTTTT; cdr3_aa: CASRSVGGMAGELFF
d_call: .; clone_size: .; v_call: TRBV25-1; j_call: TRBJ1-3; cdr3_nt: TGTGCCAGCAGTGTCAGCTCTGGAAACACCATATATTTT; cdr3_aa: CASSVSSGNTIYF
d_call: .; clone_size: .; v_call: TRBV5-4; j_call: TRBJ2-1; cdr3_nt: TGTGCCAGCAGCTTTAAAGGTGGACAGATGAGCTCCTACAATGAGCAGTTCTTC; cdr3_aa: CASSFKGGQMSSYNEQFF
d_call: .; clone_size: .; v_call: TRBV28; j_call: TRBJ2-1; cdr3_nt: TGTGCCAGCAGTCAGGACAGTTTAAGGTTCTTC; cdr3_aa: CASSQDSLRFF
d_call: .; clone_size: once; v_call: TRBV25-1; j_call: TRBJ2-7; cdr3_nt: TGTGCCAGCAGTGAATATATTTCTGCCCTGTCAGGGTTGAACGAGCAGTACTTC; cdr3_aa: CASSEYISALSGLNEQYF
d_call: TRBD1; clone_size: .; v_call: TRBV5-1; j_call: TRBJ1-4; cdr3_nt: TGCGCCAGCAGCATAGGACAGGGGCTTGGGGAAAAACTGTTTTTT; cdr3_aa: CASSIGQGLGEKLFF
d_call: .; clone_size: .; v_call: TRBV27; j_call: TRBJ2-3; cdr3_nt: TGTGCCAGCGGTCCCGTCCTTACTGGGACGATTAGCACAGATACGCAGTATTTT; cdr3_aa: CASGPVLTGTISTDTQYF
d_call: TRBD1; clone_size: .; v_call: TRBV5-4; j_call: TRBJ2-5; cdr3_nt: TGTGCCAGCAGCTTCCGGACAGGCCAAGAGACCCAGTACTTC; cdr3_aa: CASSFRTGQETQYF
d_call: .; clone_size: .; v_call: TRBV9; j_call: TRBJ1-3; cdr3_nt: TGTGCCAGCAGCCTAGGGGACTTGAACACCATATATTTT; cdr3_aa: CASSLGDLNTIYF
d_call: .; clone_size: .; v_call: TRBV25-1; j_call: TRBJ2-1; cdr3_nt: TGTGCCAGCAGTGCACACAGGGACCCCTACAATGAGCAGTTCTTC; cdr3_aa: CASSAHRDPYNEQFF
d_call: .; clone_size: .; v_call: TRBV6-1; j_call: TRBJ1-6; cdr3_nt: TGTGCCAGCAGTGAAGAGGCCGGCGGGGGCTCCTATAATTCACCCCTCCACTTT; cdr3_aa: CASSEEAGGGSYNSPLHF